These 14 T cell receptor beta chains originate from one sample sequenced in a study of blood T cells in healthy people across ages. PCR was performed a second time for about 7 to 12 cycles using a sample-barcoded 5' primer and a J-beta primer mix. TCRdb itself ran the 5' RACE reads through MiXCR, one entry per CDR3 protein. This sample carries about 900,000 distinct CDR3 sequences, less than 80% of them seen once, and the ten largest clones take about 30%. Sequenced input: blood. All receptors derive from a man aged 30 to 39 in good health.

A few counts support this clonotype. CDR3 coding DNA: TGTGCCAGCAGCTTACGGGGGAGCGGCTACACCTTC. This gives the protein CASSLRGSGYTF. This sequence joins TRBV12-3 or TRBV12-4 and TRBJ1-2; possibly TRBD1 for D (5 bases). The CDR3 contains 12 residues. The V end was cut by 6 bases, the J end by 8 bases, with 13 bases between.

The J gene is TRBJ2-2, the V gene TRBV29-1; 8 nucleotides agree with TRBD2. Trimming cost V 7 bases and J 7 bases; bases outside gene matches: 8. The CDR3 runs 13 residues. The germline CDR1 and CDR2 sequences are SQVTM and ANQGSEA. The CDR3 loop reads CSAYSGEGGELFF. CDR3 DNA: TGCAGCGCTTATAGCGGGGAAGGCGGGGAGCTGTTTTTT.

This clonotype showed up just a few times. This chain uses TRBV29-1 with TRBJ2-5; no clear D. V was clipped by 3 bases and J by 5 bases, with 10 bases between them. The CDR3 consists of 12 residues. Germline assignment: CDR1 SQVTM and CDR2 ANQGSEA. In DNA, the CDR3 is TGCAGCGTTGAGGCTTCGAGGGAGACCCAGTACTTC. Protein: CSVEASRETQYF.

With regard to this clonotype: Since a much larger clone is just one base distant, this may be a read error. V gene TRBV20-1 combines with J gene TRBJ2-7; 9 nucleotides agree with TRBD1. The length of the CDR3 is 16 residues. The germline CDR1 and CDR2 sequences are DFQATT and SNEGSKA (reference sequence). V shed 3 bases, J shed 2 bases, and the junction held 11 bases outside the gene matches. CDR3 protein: CSASSRDRALPYEQYF. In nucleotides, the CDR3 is TGCAGTGCTAGTTCCCGGGACAGGGCACTCCCCTACGAGCAGTACTTC.

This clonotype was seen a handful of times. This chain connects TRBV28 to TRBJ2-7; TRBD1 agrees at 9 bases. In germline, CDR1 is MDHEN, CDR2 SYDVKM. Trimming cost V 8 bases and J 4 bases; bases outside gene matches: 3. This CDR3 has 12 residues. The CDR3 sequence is CASRDRVYEQYF. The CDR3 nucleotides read TGTGCCAGCCGGGACAGGGTTTACGAGCAGTACTTC.

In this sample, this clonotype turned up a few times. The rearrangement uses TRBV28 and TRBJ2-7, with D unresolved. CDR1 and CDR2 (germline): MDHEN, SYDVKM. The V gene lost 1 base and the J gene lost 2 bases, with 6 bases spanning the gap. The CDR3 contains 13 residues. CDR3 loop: CASSLSLTYEQYF. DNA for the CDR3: TGTGCCAGCAGTTTATCCCTGACCTACGAGCAGTACTTC. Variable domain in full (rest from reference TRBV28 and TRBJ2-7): DVKVTQSSRYLVKRTGEKVFLECVQDMDHENMFWYRQDPGLGLRLIYFSYDVKMKEKGDIPEGYSVSREKKERFSLILESASTNQTSMYLCASSLSLTYEQYFGPGTRLTVT.

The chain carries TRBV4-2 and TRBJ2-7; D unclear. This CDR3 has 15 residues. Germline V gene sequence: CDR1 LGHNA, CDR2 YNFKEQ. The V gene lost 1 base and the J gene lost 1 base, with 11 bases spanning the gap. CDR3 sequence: CASSQAGIASYEQYF. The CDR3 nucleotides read TGTGCCAGCAGCCAAGCTGGGATAGCTTCCTACGAGCAGTACTTC.

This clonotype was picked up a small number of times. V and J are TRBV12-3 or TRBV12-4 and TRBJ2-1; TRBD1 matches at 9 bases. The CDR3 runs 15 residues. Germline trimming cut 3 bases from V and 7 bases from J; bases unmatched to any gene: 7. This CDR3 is CASSFGTGIQNEQFF. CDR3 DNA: TGTGCCAGCAGTTTCGGGACAGGGATACAAAATGAGCAGTTCTTC.

The CDR3 here is CASSYRTGAAYEQFF. The CDR3 bases are TGCGCCAGCAGCTACAGGACAGGGGCGGCCTACGAGCAGTTCTTC. The rearrangement links TRBV4-3 to TRBJ2-1, with 9 bases matching TRBD1. Germline CDR1 and CDR2: LGHNA and YSLEER. This CDR3 is 15 amino acids long. With V trimmed by 5 bases and J by 10 bases, 12 bases remained unmatched.

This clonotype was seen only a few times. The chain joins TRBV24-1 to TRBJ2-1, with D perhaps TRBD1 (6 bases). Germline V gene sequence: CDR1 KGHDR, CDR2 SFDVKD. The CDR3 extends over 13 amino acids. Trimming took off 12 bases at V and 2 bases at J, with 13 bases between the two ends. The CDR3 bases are TGTGCCGTCGGCAGGGGTACCTACAATGAGCAGTTCTTC. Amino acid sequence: CAVGRGTYNEQFF.

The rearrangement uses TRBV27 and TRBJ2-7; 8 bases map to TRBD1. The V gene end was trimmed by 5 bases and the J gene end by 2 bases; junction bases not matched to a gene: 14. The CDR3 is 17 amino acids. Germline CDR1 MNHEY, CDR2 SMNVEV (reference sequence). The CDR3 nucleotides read TGTGCCAGCAGTCGAGAGCAGGGGGCGGGGATCACCTACGAGCAGTACTTC. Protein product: CASSREQGAGITYEQYF.

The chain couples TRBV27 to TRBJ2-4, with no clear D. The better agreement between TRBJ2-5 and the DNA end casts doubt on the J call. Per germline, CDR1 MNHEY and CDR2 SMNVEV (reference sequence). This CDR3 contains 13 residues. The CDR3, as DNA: TGTGCCAGCAGGTTACCGGGCTCGGAGACCCAGTACTTC. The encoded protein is CASRLPGSETQYF.

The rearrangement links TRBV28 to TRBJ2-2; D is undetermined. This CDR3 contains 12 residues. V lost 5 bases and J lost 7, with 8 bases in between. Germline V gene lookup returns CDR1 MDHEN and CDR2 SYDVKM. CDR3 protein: CASSISNGELFF. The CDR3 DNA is TGTGCCAGCAGTATTAGTAACGGGGAGCTGTTTTTT.

This CDR3 is CASSSGLQEETQYF. The DNA for the CDR3 is TGTGCCAGCAGCTCGGGACTACAGGAAGAGACCCAGTACTTC. This chain uses TRBV7-3 with TRBJ2-5, with TRBD2 matching over 7 bases. This CDR3 is 14 amino acids long. The germline gives CDR1 SGHTA, CDR2 FQGTGA. The trim removed 4 bases at V and 3 bases at J, leaving 5 bases unmatched.